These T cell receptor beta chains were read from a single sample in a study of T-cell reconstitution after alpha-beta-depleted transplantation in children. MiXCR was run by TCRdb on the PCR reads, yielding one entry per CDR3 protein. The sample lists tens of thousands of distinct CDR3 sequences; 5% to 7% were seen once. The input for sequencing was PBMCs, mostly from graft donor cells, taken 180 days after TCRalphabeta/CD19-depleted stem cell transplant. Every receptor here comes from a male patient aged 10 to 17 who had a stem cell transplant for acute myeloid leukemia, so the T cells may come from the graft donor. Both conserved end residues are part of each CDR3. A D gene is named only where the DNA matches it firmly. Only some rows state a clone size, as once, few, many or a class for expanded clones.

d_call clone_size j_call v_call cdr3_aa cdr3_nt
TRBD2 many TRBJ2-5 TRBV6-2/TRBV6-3 CASRRGTSGHLGETQYF TGTGCCAGCAGACGGGGGACTAGCGGCCACCTGGGAGAGACCCAGTACTTC
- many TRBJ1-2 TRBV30 CAWSVKGKPYGYTF TGTGCCTGGAGTGTAAAGGGTAAACCCTATGGCTACACCTTC
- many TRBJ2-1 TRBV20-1 CSARDQRLGGNEQFF TGCAGTGCTAGAGATCAGCGGCTAGGAGGTAATGAGCAGTTCTTC
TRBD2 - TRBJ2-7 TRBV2 CASRREGNEQYF TGTGCCAGCAGGCGGGAGGGAAACGAGCAGTACTTC
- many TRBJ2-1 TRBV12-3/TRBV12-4 CASSLGSGGPSNEQFF TGTGCCAGCAGTTTAGGATCGGGGGGCCCTTCCAATGAGCAGTTCTTC
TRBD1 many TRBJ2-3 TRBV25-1 CASSGGTGGNTQYF TGTGCCAGCAGTGGAGGGACAGGGGGCAATACGCAGTATTTT
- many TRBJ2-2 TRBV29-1 CSVLGHRNTGELFF TGCAGCGTCTTGGGACACCGGAACACCGGGGAGCTGTTTTTT
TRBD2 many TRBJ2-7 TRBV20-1 CSARTGGPHEQYF TGCAGTGCTAGAACGGGAGGCCCCCACGAGCAGTACTTC
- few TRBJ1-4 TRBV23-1 CASSQPGGVGATNEKLFF TGCGCCAGCAGTCAACCTGGGGGTGTTGGGGCAACTAATGAAAAACTGTTTTTT
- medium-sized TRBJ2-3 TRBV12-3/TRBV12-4 CASSLLSTDTQYF TGTGCCAGCAGTTTACTGAGCACAGATACGCAGTATTTT
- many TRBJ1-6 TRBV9 CASSVTGARDSPLHF TGTGCCAGCAGCGTCACCGGGGCGAGGGATTCACCCCTCCACTTT
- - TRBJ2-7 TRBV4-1 CASGYEQYF TGCGCCAGCGGCTACGAGCAGTACTTC
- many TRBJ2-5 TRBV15 CATSRGTQETQYF TGTGCCACCAGCAGAGGTACCCAAGAGACCCAGTACTTC
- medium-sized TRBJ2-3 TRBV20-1 CSARDLRRTDTQYF TGCAGTGCTAGAGATCTTCGACGAACAGATACGCAGTATTTT
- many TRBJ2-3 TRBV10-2 CASSENKDTQYF TGCGCCAGCAGTGAAAATAAGGATACGCAGTATTTT
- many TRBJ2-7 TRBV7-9 CASSDVGNEQYF TGTGCCAGCAGCGACGTGGGGAACGAGCAGTACTTC
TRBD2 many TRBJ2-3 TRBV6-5 CASSSGRGTDTQYF TGTGCCAGCAGTAGCGGGAGGGGTACAGATACGCAGTATTTT
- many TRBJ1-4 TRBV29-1 CSVRSQGNEKLFF TGCAGCGTTCGGAGTCAGGGAAATGAAAAACTGTTTTTT
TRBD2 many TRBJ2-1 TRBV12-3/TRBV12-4 CASSLRASGNNEQFF TGTGCCAGCAGTTTACGGGCTAGCGGGAACAATGAGCAGTTCTTC
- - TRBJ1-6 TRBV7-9 CASSAGRDSPLHF TGTGCCAGCAGCGCCGGTCGGGATTCACCCCTCCACTTT
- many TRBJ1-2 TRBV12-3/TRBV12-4 CASSLAQGGGGYTF TGTGCCAGCAGTTTAGCGCAAGGGGGGGGCGGCTACACCTTC
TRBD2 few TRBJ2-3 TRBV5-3 CARSWCSSGLTDTQYF TGTGCCAGAAGCTGGTGCTCTAGCGGGCTCACAGATACGCAGTATTTT
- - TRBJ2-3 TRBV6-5 CASSYLGTSTDTQYF TGTGCCAGCAGTTATCTCGGAACAAGCACAGATACGCAGTATTTT
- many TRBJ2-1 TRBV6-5 CASSYRDVAYNEQFF TGTGCCAGCAGTTACAGGGACGTAGCCTACAATGAGCAGTTCTTC
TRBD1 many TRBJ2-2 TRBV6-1 CASTPRGQRGTGELFF TGTGCCAGCACCCCGAGGGGGCAAAGGGGCACCGGGGAGCTGTTTTTT
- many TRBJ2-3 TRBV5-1 CASSLNGMVADTQYF TGCGCCAGCAGCTTGAACGGGATGGTCGCAGATACGCAGTATTTT
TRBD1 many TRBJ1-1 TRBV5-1 CASSGAITGVRTNTEAFF TGCGCCAGCAGCGGAGCCATAACAGGGGTTCGCACGAACACTGAAGCTTTCTTT
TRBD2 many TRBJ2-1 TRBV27 CASSFSGTSGYNEQFF TGTGCCAGCAGTTTCTCCGGGACTAGCGGATACAATGAGCAGTTCTTC
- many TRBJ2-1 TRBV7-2 CASWASSYNEQFF TGTGCCAGCTGGGCCAGCTCCTACAATGAGCAGTTCTTC
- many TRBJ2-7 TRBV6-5 CASSHSYEQYF TGTGCCAGCAGCCACTCCTACGAGCAGTACTTC
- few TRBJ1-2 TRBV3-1 CASSQARGHRYGYTF TGTGCCAGCAGCCAAGCCAGGGGCCACCGCTATGGCTACACCTTC
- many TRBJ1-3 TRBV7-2 CASSFRRPRGSGNTIYF TGTGCCAGCAGCTTCCGACGGCCCAGGGGCTCTGGAAACACCATATATTTT
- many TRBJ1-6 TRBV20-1 CSARDLRARLHF -
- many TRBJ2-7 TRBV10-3 CAIRESAHEQYF TGTGCCATCAGGGAGTCCGCCCACGAGCAGTACTTC
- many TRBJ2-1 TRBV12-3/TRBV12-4 CASSPRQAYNEQFF TGTGCCAGCAGTCCCAGACAGGCCTACAATGAGCAGTTCTTC
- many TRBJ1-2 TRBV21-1 CASSKEGRGDLANYGYTF TGTGCCAGCAGCAAAGAGGGCAGGGGGGACCTAGCTAACTATGGCTACACCTTC
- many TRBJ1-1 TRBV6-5 CASTTGTEAFF TGTGCCAGCACCACAGGCACTGAAGCTTTCTTT
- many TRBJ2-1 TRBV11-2 CASSLGASRGEFF TGTGCCAGCAGCTTAGGGGCTAGCAGGGGGGAGTTCTTC
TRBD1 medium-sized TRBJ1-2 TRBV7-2 CASSLAGGGVNGYTF TGTGCCAGCAGCTTAGCGGGAGGGGGCGTCAATGGCTACACCTTC
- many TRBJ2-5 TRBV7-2 CASSSYRETQYF TGTGCCAGCAGCTCCTACAGGGAGACCCAGTACTTC
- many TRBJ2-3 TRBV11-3 CASSLSGTQYF TGTGCCAGCAGCTTGTCCGGTACGCAGTATTTT
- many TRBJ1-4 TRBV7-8 CASSSPKGGPNEKLFF TGTGCCAGCAGCTCCCCGAAGGGTGGTCCTAATGAAAAACTGTTTTTT
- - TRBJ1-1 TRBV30 CAWVDRAQNPEPFF TGTGCCTGGGTGGATAGGGCGCAGAACCCTGAACCTTTCTTT
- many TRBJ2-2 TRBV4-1 CASSQDSGTGELFF TGCGCCAGCAGCCAAGATTCCGGGACCGGGGAGCTGTTTTTT
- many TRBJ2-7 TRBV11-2 CASSLGGPTVGQYF TGTGCCAGCAGCTTAGGGGGGCCAACCGTTGGGCAGTACTTC
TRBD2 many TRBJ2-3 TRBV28 CASSPGLAESTDTQYF TGTGCCAGCAGTCCCGGACTAGCGGAAAGCACAGATACGCAGTATTTT
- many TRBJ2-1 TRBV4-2 CASSQDFGNSYNEQFF TGTGCCAGCAGCCAAGATTTTGGCAACTCCTACAATGAGCAGTTCTTC
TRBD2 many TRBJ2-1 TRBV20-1 CSARVRTSFNEQFF TGCAGTGCTAGAGTCCGGACTAGCTTCAATGAGCAGTTCTTC